Listed below are T cell receptor beta chains from one sample, sequenced in a study of T cell responses to AZD1222 COVID-19 vaccine. The assay was immunoSEQ multiplex PCR, and TCRdb's table has in-frame clones only and misses some. The repertoire holds about 150,000 clones, roughly nine tenths seen once, with 6.5% to 8.5% in the top ten. Sample: peripheral blood, taken on day 0 of AZD1222 vaccination. These receptors all come from an adult in good health. The conserved cysteine and the conserved F or W are not part of the CDR3 here. D genes are given only for firm matches.

v_gene	j_gene	len	d_gene	CDR3aa
TRBV7-9	TRBJ1-6	12	TRBD1	ASEQGANNSPLH
TRBV6-2/TRBV6-3	TRBJ2-1	15	TRBD2	ASSYPRLAGGPSEQF
TRBV11-2	TRBJ1-3	9	.	ASSFLDTIY
TRBV6-6	TRBJ1-4	14	TRBD1	ASSYPGQGAEEKLF
TRBV30	TRBJ1-6	11	.	AWNEGGNSPLH
TRBV14	TRBJ1-4	14	TRBD1	ASSQDRTGEREKLF
TRBV20-1	TRBJ1-6	13	TRBD1	SASPRQGINSPLH
TRBV7-9	TRBJ1-1	17	TRBD1	ASSLFVLDRGQKNTEAF
TRBV7-9	TRBJ2-1	13	.	ASSLAEGRSNEQF
TRBV19	TRBJ2-2	14	TRBD2	ASSIVGGAVTGELF
TRBV10-3	TRBJ2-3	20	.	AISESSYPTAITGLNTDTQY
TRBV19	TRBJ1-1	12	.	ASSWVAMNTEAF
TRBV7-9	TRBJ1-5	14	.	ASSLDTPVFNQPQH
TRBV7-3	TRBJ2-6	14	.	ASSLTGGPGANVLT
TRBV30	TRBJ2-2	11	.	AWSQINTGELF
TRBV30	TRBJ2-7	15	.	AWRTSWGTDISYEQY
TRBV5-1	TRBJ1-5	12	.	ASSLDPRNQPQH
TRBV5-6	TRBJ1-2	12	TRBD1	ASSDQQGNYGYT
TRBV27	TRBJ1-1	10	.	ASSLSLGWAF
TRBV18	TRBJ1-1	12	TRBD1	ASSQDRVNTEAF
TRBV13	TRBJ2-7	12	.	ASSLGIRPYEQY
TRBV19	TRBJ1-5	13	TRBD1	ASSIQGTGRQPQH
TRBV9	TRBJ1-1	13	.	ASSVVDRMNTEAF
TRBV11-2	TRBJ2-3	13	.	ASSLDPRPTDTQY
TRBV15	TRBJ1-2	11	.	ATSSGENYGYT
TRBV6-5	TRBJ2-7	12	.	ASSYSGGGYEQY
TRBV19	TRBJ1-5	13	.	ASRTTAYSNQPQH
TRBV24-1	TRBJ2-7	14	.	ATSDSSQAPSYEQY
TRBV5-4	TRBJ2-7	15	TRBD1	ASSLGPGTGGLYEQY
TRBV7-9	TRBJ1-2	12	.	ASSLGQAESGYT
TRBV5-1	TRBJ1-4	14	.	ASSLGNTWLGEKLF
TRBV27	TRBJ1-6	11	.	ASSSEVNSPLH
TRBV24-1	TRBJ1-2	11	.	ATSDHGGGGYT
TRBV28	TRBJ2-5	9	TRBD2	ASSPAGRRY
TRBV7-9	TRBJ2-3	11	.	ASSFEYTDTQY
TRBV7-3	TRBJ1-4	14	.	ASSLRGLGTNEKLF
TRBV5-1	TRBJ1-2	13	.	ASSLDGQHNYGYT
TRBV5-1	TRBJ1-2	14	.	ASSLTSTAWGDGYT
TRBV5-1	TRBJ1-4	16	.	ASSLEGFTSGYSEKLF
TRBV4-3	TRBJ2-7	12	.	ASSRDTGTYEQY
TRBV5-4	TRBJ2-7	9	.	ASRGGGEQY
TRBV9	TRBJ1-4	17	TRBD1	ASSPGTGGSLATNEKLF
TRBV2	TRBJ1-1	8	.	ASSTGEAF
TRBV4-1	TRBJ2-1	11	.	ASSLSQVGEQF
TRBV12-3/TRBV12-4	TRBJ1-2	9	.	ASRYWGGYT
TRBV4-1	TRBJ2-3	18	TRBD2	ASSQELPLGTSGFTDTQY
TRBV7-2	TRBJ2-3	16	TRBD2	ASSLARGTSGGRDTQY
TRBV13	TRBJ1-5	10	.	ASSLGGQPQH
TRBV30	TRBJ1-2	11	.	AWSIQGWDGYT
TRBV10-3	TRBJ2-3	11	.	AISGLDSDTQY
TRBV7-9	TRBJ1-1	14	TRBD1	ASSSGTGERNTEAF
TRBV7-2	TRBJ1-1	13	.	ASSLVTGLNTEAF
TRBV5-1	TRBJ2-2	13	TRBD2	ASSFTLADTGELF
TRBV7-2	TRBJ2-2	15	.	ASSLDAGTPWGGELF